This T cell receptor beta chain derives from a study of T cells in Graves' hyperthyroidism and ophthalmopathy. Regions amplified from RNA transcripts were the TCR beta CDR3 regions. A first-round RT-PCR of the TCR CDR3 used the HTBI primer set. TCRdb analysed the multiplex PCR reads with MiXCR anew, one entry per CDR3 protein. The sample lists some 700,000 distinct CDR3 sequences, 17% occurring once. This clonotype was detected many times. Trimming at V came to 0 bases and at J to 5 bases, leaving 3 bases not matched to a gene. The CDR3 length is 14 residues. Germline V CDR1 and CDR2: MDHEN, SYDVKM. Material: blood. The TCR was taken from a man aged 50 to 60 with Graves' hyperthyroidism. The chain recombines TRBV28 with TRBJ1-1, with TRBD1 matching 7 bases. The DNA for the CDR3 is TGTGCCAGCAGTTTATGGACAGGGCAGACTGAAGCTTTCTTT. This codes for CASSLWTGQTEAFF.